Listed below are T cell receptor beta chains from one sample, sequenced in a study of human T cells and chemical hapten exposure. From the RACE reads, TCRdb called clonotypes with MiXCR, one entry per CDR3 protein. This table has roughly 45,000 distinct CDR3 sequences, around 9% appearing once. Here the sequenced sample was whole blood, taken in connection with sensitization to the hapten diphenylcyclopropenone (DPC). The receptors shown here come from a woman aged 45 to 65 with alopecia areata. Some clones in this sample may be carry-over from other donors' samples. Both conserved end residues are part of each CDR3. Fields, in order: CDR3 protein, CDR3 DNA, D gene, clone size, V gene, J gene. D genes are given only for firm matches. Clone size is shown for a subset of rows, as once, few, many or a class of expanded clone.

CDR3 protein: CSVEEAGLLKQYF
CDR3 DNA: TGCAGCGTTGAAGAGGCGGGACTCTTAAAGCAGTATTTT
D gene: NA
clone size: many
V gene: TRBV29-1
J gene: TRBJ2-3

CDR3 protein: CASSHLSGRGTGELFF
CDR3 DNA: TGTGCCAGCAGCCACCTTAGCGGGAGAGGCACCGGGGAGCTGTTTTTT
D gene: TRBD2
clone size: medium-sized
V gene: TRBV3-1
J gene: TRBJ2-2

CDR3 protein: CASSPFTGATEAFF
CDR3 DNA: TGTGCCAGCAGCCCCTTTACAGGAGCCACTGAAGCTTTCTTT
D gene: NA
clone size: many
V gene: TRBV11-2
J gene: TRBJ1-1

CDR3 protein: CASSREGSQETQYF
CDR3 DNA: TGCGCCAGCAGCAGGGAGGGCTCACAAGAGACCCAGTACTTC
D gene: TRBD2
clone size: many
V gene: TRBV5-1
J gene: TRBJ2-5

CDR3 protein: CATSRVPSGRSTDTQYF
CDR3 DNA: TGTGCCACCAGCAGAGTCCCTAGCGGGAGGAGCACAGATACGCAGTATTTT
D gene: TRBD2
clone size: NA
V gene: TRBV15
J gene: TRBJ2-3

CDR3 protein: CASSERADSLGQPQHF
CDR3 DNA: TGTGCCAGCAGTGAAAGGGCAGACTCGCTGGGCCAGCCCCAGCATTTT
D gene: NA
clone size: many
V gene: TRBV6-1
J gene: TRBJ1-5

CDR3 protein: CASSPRPDTGSPLHF
CDR3 DNA: TGTGCCAGCTCCCCACGGCCCGACACTGGTTCACCCCTCCACTTT
D gene: NA
clone size: many
V gene: TRBV18
J gene: TRBJ1-6

CDR3 protein: CASSTISGTGNPNTEAFF
CDR3 DNA: TGTGCCAGCAGCACAATTTCCGGGACAGGGAACCCAAACACTGAAGCTTTCTTT
D gene: TRBD1
clone size: many
V gene: TRBV3-1
J gene: TRBJ1-1

CDR3 protein: CSVQPPHFTTGTENNEQFF
CDR3 DNA: TGCAGCGTCCAGCCCCCCCACTTCACTACCGGGACAGAAAACAATGAGCAGTTCTTC
D gene: TRBD1
clone size: many
V gene: TRBV29-1
J gene: TRBJ2-1

CDR3 protein: CAISVLETGELFF
CDR3 DNA: TGTGCCATCAGTGTGTTGGAAACCGGGGAGCTGTTTTTT
D gene: NA
clone size: NA
V gene: TRBV10-3
J gene: TRBJ2-2

CDR3 protein: CSARLISTDTQYF
CDR3 DNA: TGCAGTGCTAGATTGATTAGCACAGATACGCAGTATTTT
D gene: NA
clone size: many
V gene: TRBV20-1
J gene: TRBJ2-3

CDR3 protein: CSARTPRYNEQFF
CDR3 DNA: TGCAGTGCTAGAACGCCTCGATACAATGAGCAGTTCTTC
D gene: NA
clone size: many
V gene: TRBV20-1
J gene: TRBJ2-1

CDR3 protein: CASSGELAGPTDTQYF
CDR3 DNA: TGTGCCAGCAGCGGCGAACTAGCGGGCCCGACAGATACGCAGTATTTT
D gene: TRBD2
clone size: few
V gene: TRBV9
J gene: TRBJ2-3

CDR3 protein: CASSTHSRDSRNQPQHF
CDR3 DNA: TGTGCCAGCAGCACCCATAGCCGGGACAGTCGCAATCAGCCCCAGCATTTT
D gene: NA
clone size: many
V gene: TRBV21-1
J gene: TRBJ1-5

CDR3 protein: CASTLVQGVTGEQFF
CDR3 DNA: TGTGCCAGCACCCTGGTCCAGGGAGTAACAGGGGAGCAGTTCTTC
D gene: NA
clone size: many
V gene: TRBV12-3/TRBV12-4
J gene: TRBJ2-1

CDR3 protein: CASSQDPTDHGYTF
CDR3 DNA: TGTGCCAGCAGCCAAGATCCGACGGACCATGGCTACACCTTC
D gene: NA
clone size: few
V gene: TRBV3-1
J gene: TRBJ1-2

CDR3 protein: CASSHDYFTYEQYF
CDR3 DNA: TGCGCCAGCAGCCACGACTACTTCACCTACGAGCAGTACTTC
D gene: NA
clone size: many
V gene: TRBV4-1
J gene: TRBJ2-7

CDR3 protein: CASSSRDYNEQFF
CDR3 DNA: TGTGCCAGCAGCTCCAGAGACTACAATGAGCAGTTCTTC
D gene: NA
clone size: NA
V gene: TRBV5-4
J gene: TRBJ2-1

CDR3 protein: CASSPDRHNEQFF
CDR3 DNA: TGTGCCAGCAGCCCGGACAGACACAATGAGCAGTTCTTC
D gene: NA
clone size: many
V gene: TRBV28
J gene: TRBJ2-1

CDR3 protein: CASSYGMGGPFEQYF
CDR3 DNA: TGTGCCAGCAGTTACGGTATGGGGGGCCCCTTCGAGCAGTACTTC
D gene: NA
clone size: NA
V gene: TRBV6-5
J gene: TRBJ2-7

CDR3 protein: CSPAMGGETNYGYTF
CDR3 DNA: TGCAGCCCCGCGATGGGCGGTGAGACTAACTATGGCTACACCTTC
D gene: NA
clone size: many
V gene: TRBV20-1
J gene: TRBJ1-2

CDR3 protein: CASSGAATDTQYF
CDR3 DNA: TGTGCCAGCTCAGGAGCGGCCACAGATACGCAGTATTTT
D gene: NA
clone size: many
V gene: TRBV18
J gene: TRBJ2-3

CDR3 protein: CAWQRGQETQYF
CDR3 DNA: TGTGCCTGGCAAAGAGGCCAAGAGACCCAGTACTTC
D gene: NA
clone size: many
V gene: TRBV30
J gene: TRBJ2-5

CDR3 protein: CASSPAGQGSNYGYTF
CDR3 DNA: TGTGCCAGCAGCCCAGCCGGACAGGGGAGTAACTATGGCTACACCTTC
D gene: TRBD1
clone size: many
V gene: TRBV7-9
J gene: TRBJ1-2

CDR3 protein: CAWSRGTSGNYEQYF
CDR3 DNA: TGTGCCTGGAGTAGGGGGACTAGCGGCAACTACGAGCAGTACTTC
D gene: TRBD2
clone size: many
V gene: TRBV30
J gene: TRBJ2-7

CDR3 protein: CASSETGRTGELFF
CDR3 DNA: TGTGCCAGCAGTGAAACAGGGAGGACCGGGGAGCTGTTTTTT
D gene: NA
clone size: many
V gene: TRBV25-1
J gene: TRBJ2-2